This TCR beta chain was found in a study of a mutant IDH1 vaccine in newly diagnosed glioma. In the study overall: Initiation of the vaccine course occurred 4-6 weeks after radiotherapy alone, or alongside temozolomide cycles. Receipt of radiotherapy, temozolomide, or both preceded the study, and most received both.

This table comes from immunoSEQ multiplex PCR, and its TCRdb copy is limited to in-frame clones, with some not included. The sample consists of tens of thousands of clones, about 85% of them appearing once. As to time point: week 35, safety follow-up. All doses held 300 ug of mutant IDH1 20-mer peptide, with topical imiquimod. This clone has more than one count but fewer than ten. Its antigen is not identified. Sequencing used PBMCs, obtained from a glioma patient whose treatment included an IDH1 peptide vaccine. This sequence was found in a young man with glioma.

The CDR3 is CASSWGSGGETQYF. CDR3 in DNA: TGTGCCAGCAGCTGGGGTAGCGGGGGAGAGACCCAGTACTTC. The chain joins TRBV7-2 to TRBJ2-5; 9 nucleotides match TRBD2. The length of the CDR3 is 14 residues. Trimming removed 4 bases from V and 4 bases from J; junction bases left unmatched: 4. Germline-derived CDR1 and CDR2 are SGHTA and FQGNSA.